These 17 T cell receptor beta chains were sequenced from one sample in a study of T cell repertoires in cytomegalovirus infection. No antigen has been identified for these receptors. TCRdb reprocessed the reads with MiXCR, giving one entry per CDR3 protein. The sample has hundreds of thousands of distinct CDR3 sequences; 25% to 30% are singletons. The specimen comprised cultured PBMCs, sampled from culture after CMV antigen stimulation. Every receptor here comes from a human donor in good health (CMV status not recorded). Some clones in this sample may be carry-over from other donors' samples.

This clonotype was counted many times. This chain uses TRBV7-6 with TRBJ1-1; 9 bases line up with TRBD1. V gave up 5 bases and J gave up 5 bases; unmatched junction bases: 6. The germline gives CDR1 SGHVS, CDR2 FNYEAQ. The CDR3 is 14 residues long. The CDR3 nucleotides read TGTGCCAGCAGCCAGACAGGGGGGCAGACTGAAGCTTTCTTT. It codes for CASSQTGGQTEAFF.

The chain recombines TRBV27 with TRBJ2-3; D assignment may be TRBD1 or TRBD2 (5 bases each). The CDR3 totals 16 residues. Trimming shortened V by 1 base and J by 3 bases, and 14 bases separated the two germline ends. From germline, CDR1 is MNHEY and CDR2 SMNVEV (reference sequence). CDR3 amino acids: CASSLWGRLKTDTQYF. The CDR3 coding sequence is TGTGCCAGCAGTTTATGGGGACGGTTGAAAACAGATACGCAGTATTTT.

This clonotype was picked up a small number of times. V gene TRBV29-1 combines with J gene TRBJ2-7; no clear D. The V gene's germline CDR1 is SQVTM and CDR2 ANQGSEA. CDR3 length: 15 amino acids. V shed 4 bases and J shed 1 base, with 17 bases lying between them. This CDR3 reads CSVVGSTKSSYEQYF. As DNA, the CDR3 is TGCAGCGTTGTCGGTTCCACAAAATCATCCTACGAGCAGTACTTC.

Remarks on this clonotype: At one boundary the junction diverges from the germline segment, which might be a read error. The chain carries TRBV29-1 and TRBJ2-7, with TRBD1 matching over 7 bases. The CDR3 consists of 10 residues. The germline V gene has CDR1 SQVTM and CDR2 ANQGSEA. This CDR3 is CSVNGQGEVF. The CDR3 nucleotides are TGCAGCGTAAACGGGCAGGGGGAAGTCTTC.

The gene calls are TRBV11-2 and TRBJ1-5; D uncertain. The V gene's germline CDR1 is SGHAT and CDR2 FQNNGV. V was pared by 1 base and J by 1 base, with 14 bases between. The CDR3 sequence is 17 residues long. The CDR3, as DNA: TGTGCCAGCAGCTTAGTCGGTAGGCTCGGCAGCAATCAGCCCCAGCATTTT. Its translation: CASSLVGRLGSNQPQHF.

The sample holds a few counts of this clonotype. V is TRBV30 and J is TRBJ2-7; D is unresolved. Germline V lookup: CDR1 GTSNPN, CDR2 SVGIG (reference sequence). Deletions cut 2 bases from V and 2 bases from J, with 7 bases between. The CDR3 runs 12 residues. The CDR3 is CAWSITTYEQYF. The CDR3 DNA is TGTGCCTGGAGTATAACCACCTACGAGCAGTACTTC.

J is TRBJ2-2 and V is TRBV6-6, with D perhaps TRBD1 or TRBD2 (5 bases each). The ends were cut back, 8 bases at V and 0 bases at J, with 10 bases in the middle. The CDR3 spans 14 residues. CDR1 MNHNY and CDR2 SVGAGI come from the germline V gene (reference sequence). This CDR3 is CASGRDPNTGELFF. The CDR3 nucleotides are TGTGCCAGCGGAAGGGACCCGAACACCGGGGAGCTGTTTTTT.

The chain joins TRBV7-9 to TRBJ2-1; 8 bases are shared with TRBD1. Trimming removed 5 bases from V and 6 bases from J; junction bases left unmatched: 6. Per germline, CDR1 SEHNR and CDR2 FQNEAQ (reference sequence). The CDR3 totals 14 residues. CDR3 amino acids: CASSNGQGINEQFF. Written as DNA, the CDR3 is TGTGCCAGCAGCAACGGACAGGGTATCAATGAGCAGTTCTTC.

CDR3 nucleotide sequence: TGTGCCAGCAGCGTGGACAGCAATGGAAACACCATATATTTT. This sequence encodes CASSVDSNGNTIYF. This chain connects TRBV2 to TRBJ1-3; D perhaps matches TRBD1 (6 bases). The CDR3 contains 14 residues. CDR1 and CDR2 from the germline V gene are SNHLY and FYNNEI. Trimming stripped 6 bases from V and 3 bases from J, with 12 bases between.

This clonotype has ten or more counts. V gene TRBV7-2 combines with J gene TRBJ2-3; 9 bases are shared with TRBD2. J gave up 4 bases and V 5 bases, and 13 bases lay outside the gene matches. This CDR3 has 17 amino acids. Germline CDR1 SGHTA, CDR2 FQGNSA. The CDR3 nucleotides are TGTGCCAGCAGCCCAACTTCGGGCGGGAGGGCCCCAGATACGCAGTATTTT. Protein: CASSPTSGGRAPDTQYF.

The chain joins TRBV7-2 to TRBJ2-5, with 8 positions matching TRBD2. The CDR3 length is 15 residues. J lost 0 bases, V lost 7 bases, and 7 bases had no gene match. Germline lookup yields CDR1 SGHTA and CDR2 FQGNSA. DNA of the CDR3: TGTGCCAGCAACGTCGTAGCGGGGAACCAAGAGACCCAGTACTTC. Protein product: CASNVVAGNQETQYF. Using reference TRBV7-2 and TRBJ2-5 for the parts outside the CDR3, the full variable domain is GAGVSQSPSNKVTEKGKDVELRCDPISGHTALYWYRQSLGQGLEFLIYFQGNSAPDKSGLPSDRFSAERTGGSVSTLTIQRTQQEDSAVYLCASNVVAGNQETQYFGPGTRLLVL.

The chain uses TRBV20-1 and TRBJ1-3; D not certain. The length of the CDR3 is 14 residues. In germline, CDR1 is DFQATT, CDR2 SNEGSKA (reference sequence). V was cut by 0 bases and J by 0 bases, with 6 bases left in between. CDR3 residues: CSAREVSSGNTIYF. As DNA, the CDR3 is TGCAGTGCTAGAGAGGTCAGCTCTGGAAACACCATATATTTT.

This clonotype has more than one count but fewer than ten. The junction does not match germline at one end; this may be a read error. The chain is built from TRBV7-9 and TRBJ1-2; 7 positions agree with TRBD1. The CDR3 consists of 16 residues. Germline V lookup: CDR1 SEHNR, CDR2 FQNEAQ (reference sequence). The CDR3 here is CASTLSWERGGGGYTF. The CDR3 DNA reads TGTGCCAGCACCTTAAGTTGGGAAAGAGGGGGCGGTGGCTACACCTTC.

CDR3 in amino acids: CASSGDVNSPLHF. The CDR3 coding sequence is TGTGCCAGCAGTGGGGACGTTAATTCACCCCTCCACTTT. The rearrangement joins TRBV6-1 to TRBJ1-6, with D perhaps matching TRBD1 (5 bases). Germline V CDR1 and CDR2: MNHNS, SASEGT. This CDR3 has 13 amino acids. V was shortened by 4 bases and J by 6 bases, with 7 bases between the two germline ends.

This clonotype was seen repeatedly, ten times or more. DNA of the CDR3: TGTGCCAGCAGCCCGCAACCCGGGACAGGGGATTCACCCCTCCACTTT. It yields the protein CASSPQPGTGDSPLHF. The J gene is TRBJ1-6, the V gene TRBV7-8, with 10 bases identical to TRBD1. From germline, CDR1 is SGHVS and CDR2 FQNEAQ. V dropped 5 bases and J dropped 8; count of bases not matched to a gene: 9. The CDR3 loop spans 16 amino acids.

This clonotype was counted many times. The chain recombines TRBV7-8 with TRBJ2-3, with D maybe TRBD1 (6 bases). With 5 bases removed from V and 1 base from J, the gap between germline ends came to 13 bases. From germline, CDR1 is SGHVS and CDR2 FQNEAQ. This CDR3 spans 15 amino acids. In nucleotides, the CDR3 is TGTGCCAGCAGCCCAACAGGGAGTCGCACAGATACGCAGTATTTT. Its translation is CASSPTGSRTDTQYF.

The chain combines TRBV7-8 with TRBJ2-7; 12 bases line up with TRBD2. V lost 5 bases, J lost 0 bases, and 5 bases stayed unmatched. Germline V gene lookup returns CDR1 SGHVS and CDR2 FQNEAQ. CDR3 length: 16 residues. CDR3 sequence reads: CASSMTTSGSSYEQYF. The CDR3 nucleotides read TGTGCCAGCAGCATGACGACTAGCGGGAGCTCCTACGAGCAGTACTTC.